What follows describes a single T cell receptor beta chain. What it binds is unknown. These data are taken from a study of graft-versus-host responses after intestinal transplantation. Across the study: Anti-thymocyte globulin induction, then tacrolimus and steroids for roughly 3 years, went to all recipients.

The length of the CDR3 is 16 residues. V lost 5 bases to trimming and J lost 6 bases; unmatched junction nucleotides: 11. From germline, CDR1 is SGHNT and CDR2 YYREEE (reference sequence). Study-wide findings and caveats: There were GvH clones found in recipient marrow, and some of them appeared first in ileum or blood.

The assay was immunoSEQ multiplex PCR, and TCRdb's table has in-frame clones only and misses some. The sample has over 100,000 clones, around 94% seen once. This receptor was identified in a human donor who was the organ donor for an intestinal transplant. V and J are TRBV5-4 and TRBJ2-3; 11 nucleotides match TRBD1. Specimen: unstimulated CD8+ T cells sorted from spleen or lymph node cells, collected before transplant. The CDR3 sequence is CASSWTGGVFNDTQYF. As DNA, the CDR3 is TGTGCCAGCAGTTGGACAGGGGGCGTCTTTAATGATACGCAGTATTTT. The full variable domain, rest sourced from reference TRBV5-4 and TRBJ2-3, is ETGVTQSPTHLIKTRGQQVTLRCSSQSGHNTVSWYQQALGQGPQFIFQYYREEENGRGNFPPRFSGLQFPNYSSELNVNALELDDSALYLCASSWTGGVFNDTQYFGPGTRLTVL.